These T cell receptor beta chains were read from a single sample in a study of Ad26.COV2.S vaccination and SARS-CoV-2 variants. Assay used: immunoSEQ multiplex PCR; TCRdb lists only in-frame clones, some missing. Of hundreds of thousands of clones listed, 89% are singletons. Sequenced here: peripheral blood, sampled in a trial of Ad26.COV2.S vaccine versus placebo. These receptors were collected from a person between 18 and 65 years old who received the Ad26.COV2.S COVID-19 vaccine or a placebo. Both conserved end residues are part of each CDR3. Fields, in order: clone size, D gene, V gene, J gene, CDR3 protein, CDR3 DNA. A D gene is named only where the DNA matches it firmly. Clone size, where shown, is once, few, many, or a class for clones that have expanded.

clone_size: NA
d_call: TRBD1
v_call: TRBV28
j_call: TRBJ1-2
cdr3_aa: CASSWGADRGGYGYTF
cdr3_nt: TGTGCCAGCAGTTGGGGCGCAGACAGGGGAGGGTATGGCTACACCTTC

clone_size: NA
d_call: NA
v_call: TRBV7-2
j_call: TRBJ2-2
cdr3_aa: CASSRGFHTGELFF
cdr3_nt: TGTGCCAGCAGCCGGGGTTTTCACACCGGGGAGCTGTTTTTT

clone_size: NA
d_call: TRBD2
v_call: TRBV5-4
j_call: TRBJ2-5
cdr3_aa: CASSPTPGTSGGETETQYF
cdr3_nt: TGTGCCAGCAGCCCGACGCCAGGGACTAGCGGGGGGGAAACAGAGACCCAGTACTTC

clone_size: NA
d_call: NA
v_call: TRBV2
j_call: TRBJ1-2
cdr3_aa: CASTGDGYGYTF
cdr3_nt: TGTGCCAGCACCGGGGACGGCTATGGCTACACCTTC

clone_size: NA
d_call: NA
v_call: TRBV10-3
j_call: TRBJ1-1
cdr3_aa: CAISGSGRPNTEAFF
cdr3_nt: TGTGCCATCAGTGGGTCAGGCAGACCGAACACTGAAGCTTTCTTT

clone_size: NA
d_call: TRBD1
v_call: TRBV4-3
j_call: TRBJ1-2
cdr3_aa: CAPRTGMYGYTF
cdr3_nt: TGCGCCCCACGGACAGGGATGTATGGCTACACCTTC

clone_size: NA
d_call: TRBD2
v_call: TRBV7-9
j_call: TRBJ2-3
cdr3_aa: CASSLWTSGPTDTQYF
cdr3_nt: TGTGCCAGCAGCCTCTGGACTAGCGGGCCCACAGATACGCAGTATTTT

clone_size: few
d_call: NA
v_call: TRBV3-1/TRBV3-2
j_call: TRBJ1-4
cdr3_aa: CASSQAGGFNEKLFF
cdr3_nt: TGTGCCAGCAGCCAAGCCGGCGGTTTTAATGAAAAACTGTTTTTT

clone_size: once
d_call: NA
v_call: TRBV7-2
j_call: TRBJ2-5
cdr3_aa: CASSLDQRLRYQETQYF
cdr3_nt: TGTGCCAGCAGCTTAGACCAGCGGCTACGGTACCAAGAGACCCAGTACTTC

clone_size: NA
d_call: NA
v_call: TRBV6-5
j_call: TRBJ2-7
cdr3_aa: CASSYSGLAAEQYF
cdr3_nt: TGTGCCAGCAGTTACTCGGGGCTAGCTGCCGAGCAGTACTTC

clone_size: NA
d_call: NA
v_call: TRBV4-1
j_call: TRBJ1-2
cdr3_aa: CASSQPWGRPQGVGYTF
cdr3_nt: TGCGCCAGCAGCCAGCCCTGGGGACGGCCCCAGGGTGTCGGCTACACCTTC

clone_size: NA
d_call: NA
v_call: TRBV19
j_call: TRBJ1-1
cdr3_aa: CASSPEIMNTEAFF
cdr3_nt: TGTGCCAGTAGTCCAGAGATCATGAACACTGAAGCTTTCTTT

clone_size: once
d_call: NA
v_call: TRBV7-3
j_call: TRBJ2-1
cdr3_aa: CASSQTSGTYNEQFF
cdr3_nt: TGTGCCAGCAGCCAAACTTCGGGGACATACAATGAGCAGTTCTTC

clone_size: NA
d_call: TRBD1
v_call: TRBV19
j_call: TRBJ1-2
cdr3_aa: CASSTHPGQGLYGYTF
cdr3_nt: TGTGCCAGTAGTACACACCCCGGACAGGGCTTGTATGGCTACACCTTC

clone_size: NA
d_call: NA
v_call: TRBV4-2
j_call: TRBJ2-3
cdr3_aa: CASSQEVLIQDTQYF
cdr3_nt: TGTGCCAGCAGCCAAGAGGTCTTAATACAAGATACGCAGTATTTT

clone_size: NA
d_call: TRBD1
v_call: TRBV28
j_call: TRBJ1-5
cdr3_aa: CASSLFKGGLSNQPQHF
cdr3_nt: TGTGCCAGCAGTTTATTTAAAGGGGGCCTTAGCAATCAGCCCCAGCATTTT

clone_size: few
d_call: TRBD2
v_call: TRBV4-3
j_call: TRBJ2-2
cdr3_aa: CASSQLAAAGELFF
cdr3_nt: TGCGCCAGCAGCCAACTAGCGGCCGCCGGGGAGCTGTTTTTT

clone_size: NA
d_call: TRBD1
v_call: TRBV4-1
j_call: TRBJ2-1
cdr3_aa: CASSLRDRAYNEQFF
cdr3_nt: TGCGCCAGCAGCCTCCGGGACAGGGCATACAATGAGCAGTTCTTC

clone_size: NA
d_call: NA
v_call: TRBV12-5
j_call: TRBJ1-1
cdr3_aa: CASGAQSATEAFF
cdr3_nt: TGTGCTAGTGGTGCCCAATCGGCGACTGAAGCTTTCTTT

clone_size: NA
d_call: NA
v_call: TRBV10-3
j_call: TRBJ2-3
cdr3_aa: CASGGGGGTDTQYF
cdr3_nt: TGTGCCTCAGGCGGGGGCGGGGGCACAGATACGCAGTATTTT

clone_size: NA
d_call: TRBD1
v_call: TRBV5-1
j_call: TRBJ2-5
cdr3_aa: CASSRTGVWDQETQYF
cdr3_nt: TGCGCCAGCAGCCGGACAGGGGTGTGGGATCAAGAGACCCAGTACTTC

clone_size: NA
d_call: NA
v_call: TRBV7-2
j_call: TRBJ2-7
cdr3_aa: CASSSQGVYEQYF
cdr3_nt: TGTGCCAGCAGCTCGCAAGGGGTTTACGAGCAGTACTTC

clone_size: once
d_call: NA
v_call: TRBV27
j_call: TRBJ2-6
cdr3_aa: CASSFFLSGANVLTF
cdr3_nt: TGTGCCAGCAGTTTCTTTCTCTCTGGGGCCAACGTCCTGACTTTC

clone_size: NA
d_call: NA
v_call: TRBV6-2/TRBV6-3
j_call: TRBJ2-5
cdr3_aa: CASSYYKGRGFLETQYF
cdr3_nt: TGTGCCAGCAGTTACTACAAAGGAAGGGGGTTCCTGGAGACCCAGTACTTC

clone_size: once
d_call: NA
v_call: TRBV28
j_call: TRBJ2-5
cdr3_aa: CASSSAINLYQETQYF
cdr3_nt: TGTGCCAGCAGTTCAGCGATAAATTTGTACCAAGAGACCCAGTACTTC

clone_size: NA
d_call: NA
v_call: TRBV6-6
j_call: TRBJ2-5
cdr3_aa: CASSYALQTQYF
cdr3_nt: TGTGCCAGCAGTTACGCCCTCCAGACCCAGTACTTC

clone_size: once
d_call: TRBD1
v_call: TRBV4-1
j_call: TRBJ2-7
cdr3_aa: CASSQVTGTGTYEQYF
cdr3_nt: TGCGCCAGCAGCCAAGTCACCGGGACAGGGACCTACGAGCAGTACTTC

clone_size: NA
d_call: NA
v_call: TRBV14
j_call: TRBJ1-2
cdr3_aa: CASSQVSEQGNYGYTF
cdr3_nt: TGTGCCAGCAGCCAAGTGTCGGAACAGGGTAACTATGGCTACACCTTC

clone_size: NA
d_call: NA
v_call: TRBV5-6
j_call: TRBJ2-1
cdr3_aa: CASSLWDEQFF
cdr3_nt: TGTGCCAGCAGCTTGTGGGATGAGCAGTTCTTC

clone_size: NA
d_call: NA
v_call: TRBV4-1
j_call: TRBJ2-1
cdr3_aa: CASSQAPGEGNEQFF
cdr3_nt: TGCGCCAGCAGCCAAGCCCCGGGAGAGGGTAATGAGCAGTTCTTC

clone_size: NA
d_call: NA
v_call: TRBV6-5
j_call: TRBJ1-4
cdr3_aa: CASSWGRTNEKLFF
cdr3_nt: TGTGCCAGCAGTTGGGGGAGGACTAATGAAAAACTGTTTTTT

clone_size: once
d_call: TRBD1
v_call: TRBV25-1
j_call: TRBJ1-1
cdr3_aa: CASEGQPIEAFF
cdr3_nt: TGTGCCAGCGAGGGACAGCCAATCGAAGCTTTCTTT

clone_size: NA
d_call: TRBD1
v_call: TRBV10-3
j_call: TRBJ1-6
cdr3_aa: CAIGGGGGVTPLHF
cdr3_nt: TGTGCCATCGGAGGAGGGGGCGGGGTTACACCCCTCCACTTT

clone_size: NA
d_call: NA
v_call: TRBV5-1
j_call: TRBJ2-5
cdr3_aa: CASSLGRGRIQETQYF
cdr3_nt: TGCGCCAGCAGCTTGGGCCGGGGGAGAATCCAAGAGACCCAGTACTTC

clone_size: NA
d_call: NA
v_call: TRBV18
j_call: TRBJ2-5
cdr3_aa: CASSPTASTSQETQYF
cdr3_nt: TGTGCCAGCTCACCTACAGCGTCAACCTCCCAAGAGACCCAGTACTTC

clone_size: NA
d_call: NA
v_call: TRBV6-5
j_call: TRBJ2-7
cdr3_aa: CASSWGAGGPYEQYF
cdr3_nt: TGTGCCAGCAGTTGGGGGGCCGGGGGGCCCTACGAGCAGTACTTC

clone_size: few
d_call: NA
v_call: TRBV6-1
j_call: TRBJ1-2
cdr3_aa: CASSEAWGRDDGYTF
cdr3_nt: TGTGCCAGCAGTGAAGCCTGGGGGCGCGATGATGGCTACACCTTC

clone_size: NA
d_call: NA
v_call: TRBV7-2
j_call: TRBJ1-4
cdr3_aa: CASSLTAYNEKLFF
cdr3_nt: TGTGCCAGCAGCTTAACAGCTTATAATGAAAAACTGTTTTTT

clone_size: NA
d_call: NA
v_call: TRBV4-1
j_call: TRBJ1-1
cdr3_aa: CASSQDRKESTEAFF
cdr3_nt: TGCGCCAGCAGCCAAGATCGTAAGGAATCTACTGAAGCTTTCTTT

clone_size: NA
d_call: NA
v_call: TRBV2
j_call: TRBJ2-1
cdr3_aa: CASSGGSYNEQFF
cdr3_nt: TGTGCCAGCAGTGGGGGTTCCTACAATGAGCAGTTCTTC

clone_size: NA
d_call: NA
v_call: TRBV4-3
j_call: TRBJ2-1
cdr3_aa: CASSPSPLSGSYNEQFF
cdr3_nt: TGCGCCAGCAGCCCCAGTCCCCTGAGCGGATCCTACAATGAGCAGTTCTTC

clone_size: NA
d_call: TRBD1
v_call: TRBV9
j_call: TRBJ1-2
cdr3_aa: CASSGLDRAPYGYTF
cdr3_nt: TGTGCCAGCAGCGGCTTGGACAGGGCGCCCTATGGCTACACCTTC

clone_size: NA
d_call: NA
v_call: TRBV5-1
j_call: TRBJ2-2
cdr3_aa: CASSFEGSGGELFF
cdr3_nt: TGCGCCAGCAGCTTTGAAGGATCGGGCGGGGAGCTGTTTTTT

clone_size: NA
d_call: NA
v_call: TRBV15
j_call: TRBJ2-2
cdr3_aa: CATSGTGELFF
cdr3_nt: TGTGCCACCAGCGGGACCGGGGAGCTGTTTTTT

clone_size: few
d_call: TRBD2
v_call: TRBV5-1
j_call: TRBJ2-1
cdr3_aa: CASNQVSGGTSYNEQFF
cdr3_nt: TGCGCCAGCAATCAGGTTAGCGGGGGCACATCCTACAATGAGCAGTTCTTC

clone_size: NA
d_call: NA
v_call: TRBV2
j_call: TRBJ2-2
cdr3_aa: CATRQAGELFF
cdr3_nt: TGTGCCACTCGCCAAGCCGGGGAGCTGTTTTTT

clone_size: NA
d_call: NA
v_call: TRBV7-8
j_call: TRBJ1-2
cdr3_aa: CASSSLAGNYGYTF
cdr3_nt: TGTGCCAGCAGCTCGCTGGCGGGCAACTATGGCTACACCTTC

clone_size: NA
d_call: TRBD2
v_call: TRBV15
j_call: TRBJ2-7
cdr3_aa: CATSVGTTYEQYF
cdr3_nt: TGTGCCACCAGCGTAGGGACTACCTACGAGCAGTACTTC